This section outlines one T cell receptor beta chain sequence together with its context. Its cognate antigen is unknown. The PCR made use of 60 Vbeta and 13 Jbeta primers. Profiled with immunoSEQ multiplex PCR; TCRdb holds only in-frame clones, not every one. The sample lists fewer than 200,000 clones; around 79% were seen once. This specimen belongs to a study of cytomegalovirus exposure and HLA in healthy donors. Study findings and constraints: A link between a missense DCLRE1C variant and TCR beta V- and J-gene trimming emerged from a later analysis. The authors excluded some V segments, including TRBV6-2 and TRBV6-3, as indistinguishable. It was assumed in the presence/absence analyses that sequencing depth was roughly uniform across donors.

This CDR3 has 15 residues. After removal of 3 bases from V and 8 bases from J, the junction contained 9 bases not matched to a gene. Germline CDR1 reads SGHDN; CDR2 reads FVKESK. The TCR originated in a woman aged 45-65 years in good health and CMV-seronegative. Sequenced: PBMCs. This chain links TRBV14 with TRBJ1-2, with 10 bases matching TRBD1. The CDR3 reads CASSQPGQGVTGYTF. The CDR3 DNA sequence: TGTGCCAGCAGCCAGCCCGGACAGGGGGTGACAGGCTACACCTTC.